This TCR beta chain was captured in a study of cytomegalovirus exposure and HLA in healthy donors. General study points: Earlier results showed most TCR beta V segments being productive about 87% or about 30% of the time.

Turning to this clone: Its antigen remains unidentified.

This CDR3 region has 13 residues. The V gene lost 0 bases and the J gene lost 4 bases, with 5 bases spanning the gap. Germline V gene data show CDR1 as MNHEY and CDR2 as SVGAGI. The PCR made use of 60 Vbeta and 13 Jbeta primers. Profiling relied on immunoSEQ multiplex PCR, and the TCRdb table lists in-frame clones only, not all of them. Recorded for this sample: around 63,000 clones. This TCR was sampled from a woman in her twenties or thirties in good health and CMV-seronegative. The chain couples TRBV6-5 to TRBJ2-3; D remains unclear. Material for sequencing was PBMCs. CDR3 nucleotides: TGTGCCAGCAGTTACTCGGGCCCAGATACGCAGTATTTT. Protein sequence: CASSYSGPDTQYF.